A selection of T cell receptor beta chains follows, all from one sample in a study of chemoradiotherapy in HPV16-positive cancers. TCRdb's copy holds only in-frame clones and misses some; the assay was immunoSEQ multiplex PCR. The sample includes roughly 32,000 clones, 80% to 90% of them seen just once. This specimen consisted of blood, obtained from a patient who underwent chemoradiotherapy. These receptors were obtained from a human donor with HPV-associated anogenital cancer. Each CDR3 is given with its conserved first and last residue. The order of the fields is CDR3 length, D gene, J gene, V gene, CDR3 DNA, CDR3 protein. D genes are given only for firm matches.

>18|TRBD2|TRBJ2-5|TRBV7-6
TGTGCCAGCAGCTTAGTGGCGAGCGGGGGGGCCAGGAAAGAGACCCAGTACTTC
CASSLVASGGARKETQYF
>13|.|TRBJ1-4|TRBV30
TGTGCCTGGAGCCAGGGGTTTAATGAAAAACTGTTTTTT
CAWSQGFNEKLFF
>15|.|TRBJ2-7|TRBV4-2
TGTGCCAGCAGCCAAGATCGACACCTCTCCTACGAGCAGTACTTC
CASSQDRHLSYEQYF
>14|.|TRBJ1-4|TRBV11-2
TGTGCCAGCAGCTTAATGGGGGTGGGGGAAAAACTGTTTTTT
CASSLMGVGEKLFF
>14|TRBD1|TRBJ1-4|TRBV18
TGTGCCAGCTCTCTGGGACAGCTTAATGAAAAACTGTTTTTT
CASSLGQLNEKLFF
>14|.|TRBJ2-2|TRBV7-2
TGTGCCAGCAGCTTACAGGGGTTTACCGGGGAGCTGTTTTTT
CASSLQGFTGELFF
>16|TRBD2|TRBJ2-3|TRBV14
TGTGCCAGCAGCCAAGAGCTAGCGGGACTCACAGATACGCAGTATTTT
CASSQELAGLTDTQYF
>16|.|TRBJ2-5|TRBV4-1
TGCGCCAGCAGCTGGGCGAGCGGAGCTCAGGAGGAGACCCAGTACTTC
CASSWASGAQEETQYF
>14|.|TRBJ1-3|TRBV6-1
TGTGCCAGCAGCCTCGGGACGGCGGGAAACACCATATATTTT
CASSLGTAGNTIYF
>15|TRBD1|TRBJ1-2|TRBV7-2
TGTGCCAGCAGCTTAGTACAGGGGGCTAACTATGGCTACACCTTC
CASSLVQGANYGYTF
>15|TRBD2|TRBJ2-7|TRBV18
TGTGCCAGCTCACCTGAGACTAGCGGGAGCTACGAGCAGTACTTC
CASSPETSGSYEQYF
>14|.|TRBJ1-1|TRBV6-5
TGTGCCAGCAGTCCCGGGACGGCGAACACTGAAGCTTTCTTT
CASSPGTANTEAFF
>15|.|TRBJ1-3|TRBV4-1
TGCGCCAGCAGCCAAGTGGGGGCGCCGGGAAACACCATATATTTT
CASSQVGAPGNTIYF
>14|.|TRBJ2-1|TRBV5-1
TGCGCCAGCAGCTTGGAGGGCGGATACAATGAGCAGTTCTTC
CASSLEGGYNEQFF